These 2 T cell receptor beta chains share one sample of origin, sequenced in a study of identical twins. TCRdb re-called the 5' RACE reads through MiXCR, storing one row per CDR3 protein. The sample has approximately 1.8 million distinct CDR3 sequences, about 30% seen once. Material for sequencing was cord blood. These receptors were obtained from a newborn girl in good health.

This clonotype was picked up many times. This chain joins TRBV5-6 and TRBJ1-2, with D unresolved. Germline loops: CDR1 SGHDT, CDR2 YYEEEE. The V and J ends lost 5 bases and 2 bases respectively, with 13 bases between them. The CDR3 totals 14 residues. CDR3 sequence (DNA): TGTGCCAGCAGTTTAGGTCCCAGCAACTATGGCTACACCTTC. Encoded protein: CASSLGPSNYGYTF.

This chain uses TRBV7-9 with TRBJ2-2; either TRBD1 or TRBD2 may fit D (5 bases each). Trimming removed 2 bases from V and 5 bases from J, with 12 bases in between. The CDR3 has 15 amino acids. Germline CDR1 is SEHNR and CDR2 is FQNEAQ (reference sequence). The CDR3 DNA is TGTGCCAGCAGCTTAACGGGGCTCCTAACCGGGGAGCTGTTTTTT. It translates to CASSLTGLLTGELFF.